The 5 T cell receptor beta chains presented below share a single source sample, sequenced in a study of identical twins. Using its own MiXCR run on the 5' RACE reads, TCRdb lists one record per CDR3 protein. The sample carries some 660,000 distinct CDR3 sequences, less than 10% recorded once. These sequences were also reported in another study, on yellow fever vaccine responses in identical twins.

Sequencing was done on a sample of PBMCs. The source is a woman under 30 in good health.

This clonotype was found a few times. The V gene is TRBV7-9, the J gene TRBJ1-6, with D hard to call. The CDR3 is 14 amino acids. Germline-derived CDR1 and CDR2 are SEHNR and FQNEAQ (reference sequence). V was trimmed by 2 bases and J by 8 bases, leaving 10 bases between them. The CDR3 nucleotides read TGTGCCAGCAGCTTAAATTCCGCGGATTCACCCCTCCACTTT. Translating it yields CASSLNSADSPLHF.

The sample holds many counts of this clonotype. The chain joins TRBV6-1 to TRBJ2-7, with a tentative D call TRBD2 (6 bases). The germline V gene has CDR1 MNHNS and CDR2 SASEGT. The CDR3 extends over 15 amino acids. The germline V and J ends were trimmed by 6 bases and 1 base, with 16 bases remaining between them. CDR3 coding DNA: TGTGCCAGCAGCTCCCGGGGGAACCCGTCCTACGAGCAGTACTTC. Amino acids: CASSSRGNPSYEQYF.

The rearrangement links TRBV11-2 to TRBJ2-5, with a weak D call TRBD2 (5 bases). Germline V lookup: CDR1 SGHAT, CDR2 FQNNGV. The CDR3 loop spans 15 amino acids. Deletions cut 6 bases from V and 4 bases from J, with 18 bases between. CDR3 nucleotides: TGTGCCAGCAGTGGCCCGGGCAGGAGGTCAGAGACCCAGTACTTC. Translation gives CASSGPGRRSETQYF.

The chain is built from TRBV6-2 or TRBV6-3 and TRBJ1-1; D not certain. V was pared by 7 bases and J by 3 bases, with 12 bases between. The germline V gene encodes CDR1 MNHEY and CDR2 SVGEGT. The CDR3 extends over 13 amino acids. The CDR3 nucleotides read TGTGCCAGCAACTACAGATCACACACTGAAGCTTTCTTT. This gives the protein CASNYRSHTEAFF.

This clonotype turned up a few times. This sequence joins TRBV20-1 and TRBJ2-3, with 9 bases fitting TRBD1. The CDR3 is made up of 15 amino acids. The V gene's germline CDR1 is DFQATT and CDR2 SNEGSKA (reference sequence). Trimming at V came to 5 bases and at J to 2 bases, leaving 8 bases not matched to a gene. The CDR3 nucleotides read TGCAGTGCTTTCTCGACAGGGGGTCCCACAGATACGCAGTATTTT. As protein: CSAFSTGGPTDTQYF.